Following are 30 T cell receptor beta chains from one sample sequenced in a study of blood T cell repertoires in COVID-19. Sequencing used immunoSEQ multiplex PCR; TCRdb keeps in-frame clones, though not all of them. The table includes around 300,000 clones, about nine tenths detected once. Specimen: peripheral blood. These TCRs come from a woman between 25 and 40 years old with COVID-19, enrolled during active disease.

The chain is built from TRBV6-5 and TRBJ1-1; 8 nucleotides line up with TRBD1. V was clipped by 0 bases and J by 11 bases; unmatched bases: 5. The CDR3 is 13 amino acids. Germline V gene sequence: CDR1 MNHEY, CDR2 SVGAGI. CDR3 protein: CASSYSYSGGAFF. In DNA form, the CDR3 reads TGTGCCAGCAGTTACTCGTATTCAGGGGGCGCTTTCTTT.

This chain links TRBV10-2 with TRBJ1-1; 9 nucleotides align to TRBD1. The germline gives CDR1 WSHSY, CDR2 SAAADI. This CDR3 contains 13 residues. V was pared by 10 bases and J by 0 bases, with 3 bases of the junction left unmatched. CDR3 protein: CATTGGMNTEAFF. Written as DNA, the CDR3 is TGCGCCACCACAGGGGGCATGAACACTGAAGCTTTCTTT.

V and J are TRBV6-2 or TRBV6-3 and TRBJ1-1, with no clear D. This CDR3 comprises 12 residues. The V gene's germline CDR1 is MNHEY and CDR2 SVGEGT. V was trimmed by 1 base and J by 8 bases, leaving 8 bases between them. CDR3 DNA sequence: TGTGCCAGCAGTTACTTCCGGGGAGAAGCTTTCTTT. It codes for CASSYFRGEAFF.

V gene TRBV3-1 (or the pseudogene TRBV3-2) combines with J gene TRBJ2-1, with D possibly TRBD2 on 6 matching bases. The CDR3 runs to 20 residues. CDR1 LGHDT and CDR2 YNNKEL come from the germline V gene (reference sequence). V shed 1 base and J shed 10 bases, with 32 bases lying between them. The CDR3 region has the DNA TGTGCCAGCAGCCAAGCAGGGAGCGAGTTCTGGGGGGTTGTACCTGGGGAGCAGTTCTTC. Translation gives CASSQAGSEFWGVVPGEQFF.

The chain uses TRBV4-1 and TRBJ1-2, with D tentatively TRBD1 (5 bases). CDR3 length equals 14 residues. Per germline, CDR1 MGHRA and CDR2 YSYEKL. V lost 0 bases and J 4 bases, leaving 9 bases between the germline ends. CDR3 residues: CASSQDRAFYGYTF. As DNA, the CDR3 is TGCGCCAGCAGCCAAGACAGGGCGTTCTATGGCTACACCTTC.

This sequence joins TRBV12-3 or TRBV12-4 and TRBJ1-5; TRBD1 might be the D (6 bases). CDR3 length: 13 residues. Trimming removed 3 bases at V and 7 bases at J, with 10 bases between. CDR3 nucleotides: TGTGCCAGCAGTTTGCGGGGGGGCCAGCCCCAGCATTTT. Encoded protein: CASSLRGGQPQHF.

The gene calls are TRBV3-1 (or the pseudogene TRBV3-2) and TRBJ1-4; D is unresolved. Per germline, CDR1 LGHDT and CDR2 YNNKEL (reference sequence). V lost 3 bases and J 7 bases, leaving 12 bases between the germline ends. The CDR3 has 14 amino acids. In nucleotides, the CDR3 is TGTGCCAGCAGCCACCGCCAGGATATTGAAAAACTGTTTTTT. Translating it yields CASSHRQDIEKLFF.

This sequence joins TRBV7-8 and TRBJ1-3; D ambiguous. V dropped 5 bases and J dropped 0 bases, with 17 bases sitting between them. This CDR3 has 17 residues. The germline gives CDR1 SGHVS, CDR2 FQNEAQ. In nucleotides, the CDR3 is TGTGCCAGCAGCCAAGTAGCGGCAGCCTACTCTGGAAACACCATATATTTT. The encoded protein is CASSQVAAAYSGNTIYF.

The chain recombines TRBV5-5 with TRBJ1-1; the D is unclear. Looked up from germline, CDR1 is SGHKS and CDR2 is YYEKEE (reference sequence). The CDR3 loop spans 15 amino acids. Deletions cut 0 bases from V and 2 bases from J, with 11 bases between. CDR3 sequence (DNA): TGTGCCAGCAGCTTGGGCCCCGGAGGAAACACTGAAGCTTTCTTT. Translated: CASSLGPGGNTEAFF. Drawing the rest from reference TRBV5-5 and TRBJ1-1, the complete variable domain is DAGVTQSPTHLIKTRGQQVTLRCSPISGHKSVSWYQQVLGQGPQFIFQYYEKEERGRGNFPDRFSARQFPNYSSELNVNALLLGDSALYLCASSLGPGGNTEAFFGQGTRLTVV.

The V call is TRBV9, the J call TRBJ1-3, with 7 bases aligning to TRBD1. Germline V gene sequence: CDR1 SGDLS, CDR2 YYNGEE. The junction had 4 bases not matched to a gene; V was cut back by 0 bases and J by 4 bases. CDR3 size: 15 residues. As DNA, the CDR3 is TGTGCCAGCAGCGTAGAAGGGGGCGGAGGAAACACCATATATTTT. Protein: CASSVEGGGGNTIYF.

The chain recombines TRBV24-1 with TRBJ2-5; possibly TRBD2 for D (5 bases). The germline CDR1 and CDR2 sequences are KGHDR and SFDVKD. The germline V and J ends were trimmed by 4 bases and 5 bases, with 13 bases remaining between them. CDR3 length: 14 residues. The CDR3, as DNA: TGTGCCACCAGTGACTCTAGCCTCCTGGAGACCCAGTACTTC. It codes for CATSDSSLLETQYF.

The V gene is TRBV7-9, the J gene TRBJ1-4; 11 nucleotides align to TRBD1. The CDR3 sequence is 11 residues long. CDR1 and CDR2 from the germline V gene are SEHNR and FQNEAQ (reference sequence). V lost 4 bases and J lost 15; bases outside the gene matches: 1. CDR3 sequence: CASSSGQGVFF. The DNA of the CDR3 is TGTGCCAGCAGCTCGGGACAGGGGGTGTTTTTT.

The chain is built from TRBV5-5 and TRBJ2-7, with no clear D. CDR3 length equals 11 residues. The germline CDR1 and CDR2 sequences are SGHKS and YYEKEE (reference sequence). Trimming removed 3 bases at V and 3 bases at J, with 4 bases between. DNA for the CDR3: TGTGCCAGCAGCTCTTACTACGAGCAGTACGTC. It is translated as CASSSYYEQYV.

The V call is TRBV5-1, the J call TRBJ1-1; D call uncertain. Trimming stripped 5 bases from V and 1 base from J, with 12 bases between. Germline V lookup: CDR1 SGHRS, CDR2 YFSETQ. The CDR3 spans 14 residues. This CDR3 reads CASSPAEANTEAFF. The DNA for the CDR3 is TGCGCCAGCAGTCCGGCGGAGGCGAACACTGAAGCTTTCTTT.

This clone was picked up one time. The chain couples TRBV19 to TRBJ1-3; TRBD1 is a possible D gene (6 bases). Germline V CDR1 and CDR2: LNHDA, SQIVND (reference sequence). This CDR3 region has 16 residues. The V and J ends lost 3 bases and 2 bases respectively, with 14 bases between them. The CDR3 DNA reads TGTGCCAGTAGTATCTCACAGGGCCGGACTGGAAACACCATATATTTT. It is translated as CASSISQGRTGNTIYF.

The V and J genes are TRBV19 and TRBJ1-2, with D tentatively TRBD1 (6 bases). The CDR3 length is 15 residues. The germline V gene has CDR1 LNHDA and CDR2 SQIVND (reference sequence). V was pared by 4 bases and J by 4 bases, with 16 bases between. The chain's CDR3 is CASSKDSVPVYGYTF. Here the CDR3 DNA reads TGTGCCAGTAGTAAGGACAGCGTGCCAGTCTATGGCTACACCTTC. The whole variable domain, remainder taken from reference TRBV19 and TRBJ1-2, is DGGITQSPKYLFRKEGQNVTLSCEQNLNHDAMYWYRQDPGQGLRLIYYSQIVNDFQKGDIAEGYSVSREKKESFPLTVTSAQKNPTAFYLCASSKDSVPVYGYTFGSGTRLTVV.

The chain carries TRBV7-2 and TRBJ1-1; 8 nucleotides align to TRBD1. V lost 4 bases and J lost 5; bases outside the gene matches: 6. This CDR3 has 14 residues. In germline, CDR1 is SGHTA, CDR2 FQGNSA. The CDR3 coding sequence is TGTGCCAGCAGCTCGCTGACAGGGGCAACTGAAGCTTTCTTT. Encoded protein: CASSSLTGATEAFF.

The chain employs TRBV5-6 and TRBJ1-5, with 11 positions matching TRBD1. J was trimmed by 6 bases and V by 4 bases; bases with no gene match: 6. Germline V gene sequence: CDR1 SGHDT, CDR2 YYEEEE. CDR3 size: 15 residues. CDR3 in amino acids: CASSNGQGAFQPQHF. The CDR3, as DNA: TGTGCCAGCAGCAACGGACAGGGGGCTTTTCAGCCCCAGCATTTT.

The V gene is TRBV18, the J gene TRBJ2-3; tentatively, D is TRBD1 (5 bases). The CDR3 runs to 13 residues. Germline CDR1 KGHSH, CDR2 LQKENI. Trimming took 5 bases from V and 2 from J, leaving 8 bases between them. The CDR3 nucleotides are TGTGCCAGCTCAACGGACAACACAGATACGCAGTATTTT. This sequence encodes CASSTDNTDTQYF.

V usage is TRBV5-1 and J usage is TRBJ1-1; 8 bases agree with TRBD1. Looked up from germline, CDR1 is SGHRS and CDR2 is YFSETQ. The CDR3 is 15 residues long. J gave up 1 base and V 0 bases, and 2 bases lay outside the gene matches. The CDR3 region has the DNA TGCGCCAGCAGCTTGGGAGGGACAGGGAACACTGAAGCTTTCTTT. Protein sequence: CASSLGGTGNTEAFF. The full variable domain, rest sourced from reference TRBV5-1 and TRBJ1-1, is KAGVTQTPRYLIKTRGQQVTLSCSPISGHRSVSWYQQTPGQGLQFLFEYFSETQRNKGNFPGRFSGRQFSNSRSEMNVSTLELGDSALYLCASSLGGTGNTEAFFGQGTRLTVV.

The chain combines TRBV4-2 with TRBJ1-3; D remains ambiguous. The CDR3 totals 13 residues. Germline assignment: CDR1 LGHNA and CDR2 YNFKEQ. V lost 4 bases to trimming and J lost 2 bases, with 6 bases between them. DNA of the CDR3: TGTGCCAGCAGCCCCAGAACTGGAAACACCATATATTTT. The encoded protein is CASSPRTGNTIYF.

This chain connects TRBV7-2 to TRBJ2-3, with 15 positions matching TRBD2. The CDR3 consists of 18 residues. The J segment lost 6 bases and the V segment lost 5 bases, leaving 12 bases of the junction unmatched. Germline loops: CDR1 SGHTA, CDR2 FQGNSA. The CDR3 loop is CASSRTSGGVPQRDTQYF. In nucleotides, the CDR3 is TGTGCCAGCAGCCGGACTAGCGGGGGGGTTCCCCAGAGGGATACGCAGTATTTT.

The rearrangement uses TRBV4-1 and TRBJ2-5, with 10 bases that match TRBD1. Germline CDR1 and CDR2: MGHRA and YSYEKL. The CDR3 is 16 amino acids. Trimming took 2 bases from V and 6 from J; bases not matched to a gene: 9. In DNA form, the CDR3 reads TGCGCCAGCAGCCAAACGCCCGGACAGGGGGGAAAGACCCAGTACTTC. Translated, it gives CASSQTPGQGGKTQYF.

This clone was counted only a few times. This chain connects TRBV5-1 to TRBJ1-1; TRBD1 agrees at 9 bases. The CDR3 is made up of 12 amino acids. Germline CDR1 SGHRS, CDR2 YFSETQ. The junction had 3 bases not matched to a gene; V was cut back by 3 bases and J by 9 bases. The CDR3 bases are TGCGCCAGCAGCTCACAGGGGGCTCAAGCTTTCTTT. This sequence encodes CASSSQGAQAFF.

The chain is built from TRBV19 and TRBJ1-1, with D maybe TRBD1 (5 bases). This CDR3 comprises 14 residues. The V gene's germline CDR1 is LNHDA and CDR2 SQIVND (reference sequence). The V end lost 7 bases, the J end lost 3 bases, and 15 bases lay between the germline ends. CDR3 amino acids: CASKSGGEDTEAFF. CDR3 nucleotide sequence: TGTGCCAGTAAGTCCGGGGGAGAGGACACTGAAGCTTTCTTT. The whole variable domain, filled in from reference TRBV19 and TRBJ1-1, reads DGGITQSPKYLFRKEGQNVTLSCEQNLNHDAMYWYRQDPGQGLRLIYYSQIVNDFQKGDIAEGYSVSREKKESFPLTVTSAQKNPTAFYLCASKSGGEDTEAFFGQGTRLTVV.

V is TRBV6-5 and J is TRBJ1-6; D is uncertain. CDR1 MNHEY and CDR2 SVGAGI come from the germline V gene. Deletions cut 2 bases from V and 9 bases from J, with 11 bases between. The CDR3 is 14 amino acids. This CDR3 is CASSYDRVRSPLHF. CDR3 DNA sequence: TGTGCCAGCAGTTACGATCGGGTTCGTTCACCCCTCCACTTT.

V gene TRBV27 combines with J gene TRBJ2-7; TRBD1 agrees at 11 bases. Trimming took 3 bases from V and 4 from J; bases not matched to a gene: 2. Germline-derived CDR1 and CDR2 are MNHEY and SMNVEV (reference sequence). The CDR3 covers 14 residues. Here the CDR3 DNA reads TGTGCCAGCAGTTTCCGGGACAGGGGGTACGAGCAGTACTTC. Translation gives CASSFRDRGYEQYF.

J is TRBJ1-5 and V is TRBV15; D might be TRBD1 (5 bases). The CDR3 extends over 13 amino acids. Germline lookup yields CDR1 LNHNV and CDR2 YYDKDF (reference sequence). V lost 9 bases, J lost 3 bases, and 12 bases lay in between. The CDR3, as DNA: TGTGCCACTTCCGGGGGGAACAATCAGCCCCAGCATTTT. It is translated as CATSGGNNQPQHF.

The chain joins TRBV11-3 to TRBJ1-2; 12 bases line up with TRBD1. This CDR3 contains 16 residues. Germline V gene lookup returns CDR1 SGHNT and CDR2 YENEEA. The junction had 10 bases not matched to a gene; V was cut back by 5 bases and J by 6 bases. The CDR3 region has the DNA TGTGCCAGCAGCCCACAGGGGACAGGGGGCGACGATGGCTACACCTTC. Its translation: CASSPQGTGGDDGYTF.

The rearrangement uses TRBV11-3 and TRBJ2-7; D is undetermined. V lost 1 base and J 0 bases, leaving 4 bases between the germline ends. Looked up from germline, CDR1 is SGHNT and CDR2 is YENEEA. The CDR3 has 13 amino acids. This chain's CDR3 is CASSLAGSYEQYF. DNA for the CDR3: TGTGCCAGCAGCTTAGCGGGCTCCTACGAGCAGTACTTC. The full variable domain, in which reference TRBV11-3 and TRBJ2-7 provide the parts outside the CDR3, is EAGVVQSPRYKIIEKKQPVAFWCNPISGHNTLYWYLQNLGQGPELLIRYENEEAVDDSQLPKDRFSAERLKGVDSTLKIQPAELGDSAVYLCASSLAGSYEQYFGPGTRLTVT.